This entry concerns a single T cell receptor beta chain. This CDR3 region has 13 residues. Trimming removed 4 bases from V and 4 bases from J, with 11 bases in between. Per germline, CDR1 MDHEN and CDR2 SYDVKM. In the original workflow: Using reference gene primer amplification, nucleated cell counts were estimated. Here immunoSEQ multiplex PCR was the method, and the copy in TCRdb shows in-frame clones only, minus some. That table supplies the V and J calls and clone size; D and trimming were determined from the DNA. This repertoire shows around 500,000 clones, approximately 83% found once; its top ten account for approximately 2.9%. This record comes from a study of blood T cell repertoires in COVID-19.

This clonotype originated in a human donor in a cohort sampled during active COVID-19. The chain is built from TRBV28 and TRBJ2-7, with D unresolved. The specimen was peripheral blood. This chain's CDR3 is CASSSEPEYEQYF. For the CDR3, the DNA is TGTGCCAGCAGTTCGGAGCCAGAATACGAGCAGTACTTC.